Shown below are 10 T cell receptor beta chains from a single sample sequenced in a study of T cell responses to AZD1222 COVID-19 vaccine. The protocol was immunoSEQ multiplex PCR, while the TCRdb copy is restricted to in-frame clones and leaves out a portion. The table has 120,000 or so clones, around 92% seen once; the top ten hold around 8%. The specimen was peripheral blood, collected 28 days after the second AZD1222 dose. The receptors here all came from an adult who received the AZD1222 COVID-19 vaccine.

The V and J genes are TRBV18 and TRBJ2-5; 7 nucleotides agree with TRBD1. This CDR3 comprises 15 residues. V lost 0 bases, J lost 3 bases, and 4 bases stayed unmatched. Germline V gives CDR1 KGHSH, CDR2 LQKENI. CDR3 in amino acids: CASSPPGDREETQYF. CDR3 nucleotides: TGTGCCAGCTCACCACCGGGAGACAGGGAAGAGACCCAGTACTTC. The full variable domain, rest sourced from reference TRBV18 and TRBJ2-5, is NAGVMQNPRHLVRRRGQEARLRCSPMKGHSHVYWYRQLPEEGLKFMVYLQKENIIDESGMPKERFSAEFPKEGPSILRIQQVVRGDSAAYFCASSPPGDREETQYFGPGTRLLVL.

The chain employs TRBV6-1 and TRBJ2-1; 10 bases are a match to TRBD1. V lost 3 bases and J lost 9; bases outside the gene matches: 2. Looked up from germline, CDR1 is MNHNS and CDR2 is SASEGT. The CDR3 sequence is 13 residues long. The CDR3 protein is CASSETGGGEQFF. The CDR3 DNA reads TGTGCCAGCAGTGAGACAGGGGGCGGTGAGCAGTTCTTC.

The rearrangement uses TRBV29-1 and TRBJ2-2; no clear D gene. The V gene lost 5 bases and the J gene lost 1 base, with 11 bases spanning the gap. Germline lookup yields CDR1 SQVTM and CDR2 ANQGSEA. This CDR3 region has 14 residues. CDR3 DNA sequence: TGCAGCGTTAGTTTAAGGGTGAACACCGGGGAGCTGTTTTTT. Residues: CSVSLRVNTGELFF.

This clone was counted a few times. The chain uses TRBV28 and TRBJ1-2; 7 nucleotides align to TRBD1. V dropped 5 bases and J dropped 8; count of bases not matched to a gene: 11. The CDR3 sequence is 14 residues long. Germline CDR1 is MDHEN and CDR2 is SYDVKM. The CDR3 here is CASSPGTATRGYTF. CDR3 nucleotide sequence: TGTGCCAGCAGTCCTGGGACAGCAACTAGAGGCTACACCTTC.

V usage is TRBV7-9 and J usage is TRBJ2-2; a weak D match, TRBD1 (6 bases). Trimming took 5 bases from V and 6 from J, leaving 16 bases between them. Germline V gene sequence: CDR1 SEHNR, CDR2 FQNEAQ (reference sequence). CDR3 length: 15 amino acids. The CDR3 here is CASSPSAAGAGELFF. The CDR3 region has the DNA TGTGCCAGCAGCCCATCTGCGGCAGGGGCCGGGGAGCTGTTTTTT.

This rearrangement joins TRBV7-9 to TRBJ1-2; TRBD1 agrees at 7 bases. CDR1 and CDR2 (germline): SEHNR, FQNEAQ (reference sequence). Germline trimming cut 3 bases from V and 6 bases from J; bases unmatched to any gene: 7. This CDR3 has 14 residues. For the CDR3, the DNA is TGTGCCAGCAGCTTGGCCGGGACAGCTAATGGCTACACCTTC. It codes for CASSLAGTANGYTF. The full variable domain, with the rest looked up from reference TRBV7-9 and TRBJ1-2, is DTGVSQNPRHKITKRGQNVTFRCDPISEHNRLYWYRQTLGQGPEFLTYFQNEAQLEKSRLLSDRFSAERPKGSFSTLEIQRTEQGDSAMYLCASSLAGTANGYTFGSGTRLTVV.

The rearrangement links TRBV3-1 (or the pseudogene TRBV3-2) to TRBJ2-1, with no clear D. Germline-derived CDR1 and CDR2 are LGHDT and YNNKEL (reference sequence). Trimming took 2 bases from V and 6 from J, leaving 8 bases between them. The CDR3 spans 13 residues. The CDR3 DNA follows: TGTGCCAGCAGCCAAAGATCGGTCAATGAGCAGTTCTTC. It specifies CASSQRSVNEQFF.

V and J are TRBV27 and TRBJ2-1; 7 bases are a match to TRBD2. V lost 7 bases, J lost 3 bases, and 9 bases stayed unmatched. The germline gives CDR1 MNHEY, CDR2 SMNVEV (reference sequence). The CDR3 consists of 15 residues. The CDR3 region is CASTPGTNFYNEQFF. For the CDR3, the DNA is TGTGCCAGCACCCCCGGGACTAATTTCTACAATGAGCAGTTCTTC.

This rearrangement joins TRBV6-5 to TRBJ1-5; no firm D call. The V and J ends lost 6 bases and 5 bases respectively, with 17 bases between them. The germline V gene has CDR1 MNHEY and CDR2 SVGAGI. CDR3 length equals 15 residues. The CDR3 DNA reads TGTGCCAGCAGCCGGGAACCAATTAACGATCAGCCCCAGCATTTT. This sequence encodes CASSREPINDQPQHF.

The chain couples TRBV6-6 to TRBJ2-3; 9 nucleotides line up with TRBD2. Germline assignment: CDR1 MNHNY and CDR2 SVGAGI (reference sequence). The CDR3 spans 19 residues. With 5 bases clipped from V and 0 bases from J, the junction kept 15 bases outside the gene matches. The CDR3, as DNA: TGTGCCAGCAGTCAGTCTAGTGGCGGGAGGGCGGGTAGCACAGATACGCAGTATTTT. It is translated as CASSQSSGGRAGSTDTQYF.